This TCR beta chain was documented in a study of response to subunit inactivated influenza vaccine. In TCRdb, the RT-PCR reads were re-called with MiXCR into one record per CDR3 protein. This sample carries roughly 570,000 distinct CDR3 sequences, 14% of them seen once, and the ten largest clones take around 10%. Study-wide findings and caveats: Few new T cells, the authors suggested, are recruited by each seasonal influenza vaccination.

The CDR3 covers 14 residues. Germline lookup yields CDR1 MRHNA and CDR2 SNTAGT. V lost 2 bases to trimming and J lost 5 bases; unmatched junction nucleotides: 4. This clonotype was observed a few times. Its antigen is as yet unknown. Sequencing used PBMCs from blood, obtained about 12 days after vaccination. This rearrangement joins TRBV6-4 to TRBJ2-7; 9 bases fit TRBD1. This clonotype was sampled from a man over 45 who received an inactivated influenza vaccine. CDR3 sequence reads: CASSDPGQGNEQYF. The CDR3 nucleotides are TGTGCCAGCAGTGACCCGGGACAGGGCAACGAGCAGTACTTC.